The 19 T cell receptor beta chains listed next were all sequenced from one sample in a study of Ad26.COV2.S vaccination and SARS-CoV-2 variants. Treatment meaning: approximately 18 received Ad26.COV2.S at low or high dose, single or two shots; about five received placebo; per-sample allocation not given. The study sampled participants on day 63 after the first vaccine or placebo injection. Some clones are missing from TCRdb's copy, which holds only in-frame ones; the method was immunoSEQ multiplex PCR. The sample has hundreds of thousands of clones; more than 70% are singletons. Sequencing was performed on peripheral blood, taken in a trial of Ad26.COV2.S vaccine versus placebo. The receptors come from a person between 18 and 59 years old who received the Ad26.COV2.S COVID-19 vaccine or a placebo.

V is TRBV30 and J is TRBJ1-2, with D uncertain. Germline V gives CDR1 GTSNPN, CDR2 SVGIG (reference sequence). This CDR3 contains 13 residues. Trimming took 1 base from V and 0 from J, leaving 6 bases between them. The CDR3 here is CAWSDKSNYGYTF. The CDR3 coding sequence is TGTGCCTGGAGTGACAAGTCTAACTATGGCTACACCTTC. The variable domain in full, with the rest retrieved from reference TRBV30 and TRBJ1-2, is SQTIHQWPATLVQPVGSPLSLECTVEGTSNPNLYWYRQAAGRGLQLLFYSVGIGQISSEVPQNLSASRPQDRQFILSSKKLLLSDSGFYLCAWSDKSNYGYTFGSGTRLTVV.

The chain joins TRBV13 to TRBJ1-2; D gene unclear. CDR1 and CDR2 from the germline V gene are PRHDT and FYEKMQ (reference sequence). Between the trimmed V and J ends, which lost 5 bases and 2 bases, there was a span of 9 bases. The CDR3 has 13 amino acids. The CDR3 DNA sequence: TGTGCCAGCAGCGGATTTTTAAACTATGGCTACACCTTC. This sequence encodes CASSGFLNYGYTF.

The J gene is TRBJ2-6, the V gene TRBV29-1; D gene unclear. CDR1 SQVTM and CDR2 ANQGSEA come from the germline V gene. The germline V and J ends were trimmed by 5 bases and 0 bases, with 8 bases remaining between them. This CDR3 has 14 amino acids. CDR3 nucleotides: TGCAGCGTTTCGTGGAACTCTGGGGCCAACGTCCTGACTTTC. Encoded protein: CSVSWNSGANVLTF.

The V call is TRBV3-1 (or the pseudogene TRBV3-2), the J call TRBJ2-7, with D unresolved. CDR1 and CDR2 (germline): LGHDT, YNNKEL (reference sequence). Trimming pared 11 bases from V and 3 bases from J, leaving 14 bases between. The CDR3 covers 12 residues. CDR3 loop: CASPPSRYEQYF. CDR3 nucleotide sequence: TGTGCCTCCCCGCCCTCTCGCTACGAGCAGTACTTC.

This chain connects TRBV19 to TRBJ2-2; 8 nucleotides align to TRBD1. This CDR3 has 16 residues. Germline V gene data show CDR1 as LNHDA and CDR2 as SQIVND (reference sequence). Losses at the gene ends were 3 bases for V and 8 bases for J; bases not matched to a gene: 11. CDR3: CASSIWQGALIGELFF. CDR3 nucleotide sequence: TGTGCCAGTAGTATCTGGCAGGGGGCTTTAATTGGGGAGCTGTTTTTT.

The J gene is TRBJ1-2, the V gene TRBV12-3 or TRBV12-4, with D possibly matching TRBD1 (5 bases). The CDR3 is 13 residues long. V was shortened by 1 base and J by 7 bases, with 10 bases between the two germline ends. The CDR3 DNA is TGTGCCAGCAGTTTAGGGGGAGGGGCTGGCTACACCTTC. Translated, it gives CASSLGGGAGYTF.

The chain employs TRBV3-1 (or the pseudogene TRBV3-2) and TRBJ2-5; no definite D call. The ends were cut back, 2 bases at V and 1 base at J, with 8 bases in the middle. Germline-derived CDR1 and CDR2 are LGHDT and YNNKEL (reference sequence). The CDR3 loop spans 14 amino acids. CDR3 DNA: TGTGCCAGCAGCCAACACGTCCCCCAAGAGACCCAGTACTTC. Its translation: CASSQHVPQETQYF.

The chain carries TRBV6-4 and TRBJ1-1, with TRBD1 matching 7 bases. Germline CDR1 MRHNA, CDR2 SNTAGT. The J segment lost 4 bases and the V segment lost 4 bases, leaving 6 bases of the junction unmatched. The CDR3 covers 14 residues. This chain's CDR3 is CASSATGDSTEAFF. DNA of the CDR3: TGTGCCAGCAGTGCCACAGGGGATAGCACTGAAGCTTTCTTT.

The chain combines TRBV29-1 with TRBJ1-1; TRBD1 might be the D (5 bases). The CDR3 totals 15 residues. Germline lookup yields CDR1 SQVTM and CDR2 ANQGSEA. V was clipped by 0 bases and J by 2 bases, with 13 bases between them. The CDR3, as DNA: TGCAGCGTTGAAGAGAGCCCGACAGCCAACACTGAAGCTTTCTTT. The encoded protein is CSVEESPTANTEAFF. The variable domain in full, with the rest retrieved from reference TRBV29-1 and TRBJ1-1, is SAVISQKPSRDICQRGTSLTIQCQVDSQVTMMFWYRQQPGQSLTLIATANQGSEATYESGFVIDKFPISRPNLTFSTLTVSNMSPEDSSIYLCSVEESPTANTEAFFGQGTRLTVV.

The chain links TRBV3-1 (or the pseudogene TRBV3-2) to TRBJ1-6; no clear D. The germline CDR1 and CDR2 sequences are LGHDT and YNNKEL (reference sequence). Trimming took off 0 bases at V and 0 bases at J, with 9 bases between the two ends. The CDR3 has 17 residues. CDR3 nucleotide sequence: TGTGCCAGCAGCCAAGATCCGAGGAGCTCCTATAATTCACCCCTCCACTTT. Its protein product is CASSQDPRSSYNSPLHF.

The V call is TRBV19, the J call TRBJ1-1; D is unresolved. Germline V gives CDR1 LNHDA, CDR2 SQIVND (reference sequence). Trimming stripped 5 bases from V and 5 bases from J, with 15 bases between. CDR3 size: 14 residues. The CDR3 spells CASSPDPTRTEAFF. Written as DNA, the CDR3 is TGTGCCAGTAGTCCGGACCCAACCCGGACTGAAGCTTTCTTT.

The chain employs TRBV11-1 and TRBJ1-1, with 7 nucleotides matching TRBD1. With 5 bases clipped from V and 4 bases from J, the junction kept 10 bases outside the gene matches. There are 15 residues in the CDR3. Germline CDR1 is SGHAT and CDR2 is FQDESV (reference sequence). The CDR3 region is CASSKAGTVVTEAFF. The CDR3 nucleotides read TGTGCCAGCAGCAAAGCCGGGACAGTGGTCACTGAAGCTTTCTTT.

In DNA form, the CDR3 reads TGCAGCGTTGGCGAAACTAATGAAAAACTGTTTTTT. This translates into CSVGETNEKLFF. The chain joins TRBV29-1 to TRBJ1-4; D is uncertain. From germline, CDR1 is SQVTM and CDR2 ANQGSEA. This CDR3 spans 12 amino acids. V lost 4 bases and J 1 base, leaving 4 bases between the germline ends. The full variable domain, completed using reference TRBV29-1 and TRBJ1-4, is SAVISQKPSRDICQRGTSLTIQCQVDSQVTMMFWYRQQPGQSLTLIATANQGSEATYESGFVIDKFPISRPNLTFSTLTVSNMSPEDSSIYLCSVGETNEKLFFGSGTQLSVL.

The V call is TRBV11-1, the J call TRBJ2-3; 12 nucleotides match TRBD2. V lost 4 bases to trimming and J lost 4 bases; unmatched junction nucleotides: 6. CDR1 and CDR2 from the germline V gene are SGHAT and FQDESV (reference sequence). The CDR3 totals 16 residues. The CDR3, as DNA: TGTGCCAGCAGCTCGACTAGCGGGAGAGGATCAGATACGCAGTATTTT. It codes for CASSSTSGRGSDTQYF.

V and J are TRBV6-2 or TRBV6-3 and TRBJ1-1, with D possibly matching TRBD1 (5 bases). With 4 bases removed from V and 1 base from J, the gap between germline ends came to 13 bases. The CDR3 spans 15 residues. Germline V CDR1 and CDR2: MNHEY, SVGEGT. The chain's CDR3 is CASSSEGRRNTEAFF. As DNA, the CDR3 is TGTGCCAGCAGTTCCGAGGGGCGTAGGAACACTGAAGCTTTCTTT.

The chain has TRBV6-5 and TRBJ1-5, with D possibly matching TRBD1 (5 bases). Germline lookup yields CDR1 MNHEY and CDR2 SVGAGI. The CDR3 totals 14 residues. V lost 10 bases to trimming and J lost 4 bases, with 17 bases between them. CDR3: CATRGHRGNQPQHF. The CDR3 region has the DNA TGTGCCACCCGAGGACACCGAGGGAATCAGCCCCAGCATTTT.

This clone was found once. This chain uses TRBV7-9 with TRBJ1-2; D gene ambiguous. V was shortened by 1 base and J by 8 bases, with 11 bases between the two germline ends. The germline CDR1 and CDR2 sequences are SEHNR and FQNEAQ (reference sequence). The CDR3 loop spans 13 amino acids. The CDR3 sequence: CASSLEMAGGYTF. The CDR3 nucleotides read TGTGCCAGCAGCTTAGAGATGGCGGGCGGCTACACCTTC.

The rearrangement uses TRBV2 and TRBJ2-1; TRBD1 aligns across 7 bases. CDR1 is SNHLY, CDR2 FYNNEI, per germline. V lost 5 bases, J lost 7 bases, and 11 bases stayed unmatched. The CDR3 has 15 amino acids. The CDR3, as DNA: TGTGCCAGCAGTATTGCGCAGGGGGTCGGGAATGAGCAGTTCTTC. It encodes CASSIAQGVGNEQFF.

This chain's CDR3 is CASSVGDWGGSTPTEAFF. The CDR3 nucleotides read TGTGCCAGCAGCGTAGGGGATTGGGGGGGTTCTACCCCCACTGAAGCTTTCTTT. The chain employs TRBV9 and TRBJ1-1; D may be TRBD1 (5 bases). Germline CDR1 reads SGDLS; CDR2 reads YYNGEE. With 0 bases removed from V and 4 bases from J, the gap between germline ends came to 22 bases. The CDR3 has 18 amino acids.